The following is a T cell receptor (beta chain) sequence with its context. Its target is unknown. This sample was included in a study of shared clonotypes between healthy human individuals. Study-level results: Incompleteness in sorted-subset sequencing, despite large depth, was shown by rarefaction. Researchers found naive subsets generally carried larger estimated richness than memory subsets.

Profiled with immunoSEQ multiplex PCR; TCRdb holds only in-frame clones, not every one. Of some 2,000,000 clones in the sample, 90% to 97% were seen once. The V and J ends lost 5 bases and 4 bases, in that order; junction bases with no gene match: 7. CDR1 PRHDT and CDR2 FYEKMQ come from the germline V gene (reference sequence). The CDR3 has 15 amino acids. Material: naive CD4+ T cells sorted from blood. As to subset: CD45RA+ positively selected. The chain has TRBV13 and TRBJ2-1; 8 nucleotides agree with TRBD2. This TCR derives from a man in his late teens or twenties in good health. CDR3 in amino acids: CASSPERESYNEQFF. The CDR3 DNA follows: TGTGCCAGCAGCCCCGAGCGGGAGTCTTACAATGAGCAGTTCTTC.